Below are 10 T cell receptor beta chains sequenced from a single sample in a study of blood T cells in healthy people across ages. With a J-beta primer mix and a sample-barcoded 5' primer, a second PCR ran roughly 6 to 12 cycles. TCRdb re-derived calls from the 5' RACE reads in MiXCR, one entry per CDR3 protein. The repertoire holds around 1,600,000 distinct CDR3 sequences, roughly 43% seen once, with over 3.5% in the top ten. The material sequenced was blood. Every receptor here comes from a woman younger than 30 in good health.

The rearrangement links TRBV11-2 to TRBJ2-3; the D gene is possibly TRBD1 (5 bases). The CDR3 length is 15 residues. Deletions cut 3 bases from V and 3 bases from J, with 13 bases between. Germline assignment: CDR1 SGHAT and CDR2 FQNNGV. CDR3 region: CASSFGAKKTDTQYF. As DNA, the CDR3 is TGTGCCAGCAGCTTTGGGGCGAAAAAGACAGATACGCAGTATTTT.

The genes are TRBV20-1 and TRBJ2-7; D not resolved. The CDR3 sequence is 13 residues long. V was shortened by 4 bases and J by 5 bases, with 15 bases between the two germline ends. Germline CDR1 DFQATT, CDR2 SNEGSKA (reference sequence). CDR3 coding DNA: TGCAGTGCTACAAGACCGGGCCCTGACGAGCAGTACTTC. It specifies CSATRPGPDEQYF.

The chain recombines TRBV5-1 with TRBJ1-1; 10 nucleotides align to TRBD1. The germline gives CDR1 SGHRS, CDR2 YFSETQ. With V trimmed by 3 bases and J by 4 bases, 3 bases remained unmatched. This CDR3 region has 14 residues. CDR3 coding DNA: TGCGCCAGCAGCTGGAGGACAGGGGGCACTGAAGCTTTCTTT. The encoded protein is CASSWRTGGTEAFF. Full variable domain (outside the CDR3, taken from reference TRBV5-1 and TRBJ1-1): KAGVTQTPRYLIKTRGQQVTLSCSPISGHRSVSWYQQTPGQGLQFLFEYFSETQRNKGNFPGRFSGRQFSNSRSEMNVSTLELGDSALYLCASSWRTGGTEAFFGQGTRLTVV.

This clonotype was observed a few times. The V call is TRBV29-1, the J call TRBJ2-7; 8 nucleotides match TRBD1. J gave up 2 bases and V 7 bases, and 13 bases lay outside the gene matches. Germline V gene lookup returns CDR1 SQVTM and CDR2 ANQGSEA. This CDR3 spans 15 amino acids. The CDR3 bases are TGCAGCGCTCCTAACCGGGACAGGACAACCTACGAGCAGTACTTC. This encodes CSAPNRDRTTYEQYF.

Concerning this clonotype: A much larger clone differs by one base, so this may be a read error. The chain recombines TRBV20-1 with TRBJ2-7; 7 positions agree with TRBD1. V lost 6 bases to trimming and J lost 7 bases; unmatched junction nucleotides: 15. The germline V gene encodes CDR1 DFQATT and CDR2 SNEGSKA (reference sequence). There are 14 residues in the CDR3. The CDR3 DNA follows: TGCAGTGCCACGACAGGGCTTCACAATTATGAGCAGTACTTC. Translating gives CSATTGLHNYEQYF.

As for this clonotype: A clone one base away is much larger, so this may be a read error. This chain uses TRBV12-3 or TRBV12-4 with TRBJ2-3; no clear D. The CDR3 consists of 13 residues. Trimming left V 5 bases short and J 5 bases short, with 11 bases between. The CDR3 bases are TGTGCCAGCAGTACGGCCCGAGTAGATACGCAGTATTTT. This sequence encodes CASSTARVDTQYF.

This clonotype showed up just a few times. This sequence joins TRBV10-3 and TRBJ1-2; no firm D call. Germline V gene data show CDR1 as ENHRY and CDR2 as SYGVKD. This CDR3 has 13 residues. Deletions cut 0 bases from V and 7 bases from J, with 9 bases between. The CDR3 DNA reads as TGTGCCATCAGTGAGTCGAGAACGGCTGGCTACACCTTC. Its translation: CAISESRTAGYTF.

V is TRBV20-1 and J is TRBJ2-1; TRBD2 aligns across 7 bases. The length of the CDR3 is 17 residues. The V and J ends lost 1 base and 8 bases, in that order; junction bases with no gene match: 17. Germline V lookup: CDR1 DFQATT, CDR2 SNEGSKA (reference sequence). CDR3 region: CSARVLSGDPREDEQFF. The CDR3 nucleotides are TGCAGTGCTAGAGTACTAAGCGGGGACCCCCGGGAGGATGAGCAGTTCTTC.

This clonotype appeared a few times. This chain links TRBV20-1 with TRBJ1-5; D remains ambiguous. CDR1 DFQATT and CDR2 SNEGSKA come from the germline V gene (reference sequence). V was trimmed by 3 bases and J by 0 bases, leaving 15 bases between them. CDR3 length equals 16 residues. The CDR3 loop reads CSASKRVQYSNQPQHF. CDR3 DNA: TGCAGTGCTAGTAAGAGGGTTCAATATAGCAATCAGCCCCAGCATTTT.

This clonotype showed up just a few times. The V gene is TRBV5-6, the J gene TRBJ2-1; D is uncertain. CDR3 length equals 13 residues. Between the trimmed V and J ends, which lost 0 bases and 6 bases, there was a span of 7 bases. In germline, CDR1 is SGHDT, CDR2 YYEEEE. The CDR3 loop is CASSLADGNEQFF. Here the CDR3 DNA reads TGTGCCAGCAGCTTGGCCGATGGCAATGAGCAGTTCTTC. The entire variable domain, with the rest obtained from reference TRBV5-6 and TRBJ2-1, is as follows: DAGVTQSPTHLIKTRGQQVTLRCSPKSGHDTVSWYQQALGQGPQFIFQYYEEEERQRGNFPDRFSGHQFPNYSSELNVNALLLGDSALYLCASSLADGNEQFFGPGTRLTVL.